The next 32 T cell receptor beta chains were all read from a single sample in a study of CD8 T cells in ankylosing spondylitis. Study-level findings and limits: Ankylosing spondylitis blood appeared to be characterized by a TCR beta motif of several highly homologous variants.

No antigen has been assigned to these receptors. MiXCR was run by TCRdb on the 5' RACE reads, yielding one entry per CDR3 protein. The sample lists about 800,000 distinct CDR3 sequences, approximately 12% occurring once. The sample consisted of blood, either unsorted or a sorted T cell fraction (not recorded which). Source of these receptors: a male donor with ankylosing spondylitis.

This clonotype was detected many times. This sequence joins TRBV7-2 and TRBJ2-3; D remains ambiguous. CDR3 length: 12 amino acids. Germline lookup yields CDR1 SGHTA and CDR2 FQGNSA. Deletions cut 1 base from V and 2 bases from J, with 1 base between. CDR3: CASSLDTDTQYF. The CDR3 nucleotides read TGTGCCAGCAGCTTAGACACAGATACGCAGTATTTT.

This clonotype was recorded at least ten times. The genes are TRBV4-3 and TRBJ2-3; D uncertain. This CDR3 has 13 residues. Trimming took off 1 base at V and 4 bases at J, with 6 bases between the two ends. Germline CDR1 and CDR2: LGHNA and YSLEER. The CDR3 bases are TGCGCCAGCAGCCAAGTCCCTGCAGATACGCAGTATTTT. It codes for CASSQVPADTQYF.

This clonotype was counted at least ten times. J is TRBJ1-6 and V is TRBV28, with 8 bases aligning to TRBD1. Trimming took 5 bases from V and 10 from J; bases not matched to a gene: 7. Germline CDR1 and CDR2: MDHEN and SYDVKM. The CDR3 length is 14 residues. CDR3 DNA: TGTGCCAGCAGTCTGAGACAGGGGAGGTCACCCCTCCACTTT. Protein: CASSLRQGRSPLHF.

The gene calls are TRBV7-9 and TRBJ1-4; 8 bases are shared with TRBD1. Germline loops: CDR1 SEHNR, CDR2 FQNEAQ (reference sequence). CDR3 length: 14 residues. V gave up 4 bases and J gave up 7 bases; unmatched junction bases: 5. This CDR3 is CASSSTGASEKLFF. The CDR3 DNA sequence: TGTGCCAGCAGCTCGACAGGGGCGAGTGAAAAACTGTTTTTT. The variable domain in full, completed from reference TRBV7-9 and TRBJ1-4, reads DTGVSQNPRHKITKRGQNVTFRCDPISEHNRLYWYRQTLGQGPEFLTYFQNEAQLEKSRLLSDRFSAERPKGSFSTLEIQRTEQGDSAMYLCASSSTGASEKLFFGSGTQLSVL.

This clonotype has at least ten counts. This chain links TRBV6-1 with TRBJ1-6, with D unclear. Trimming shortened V by 6 bases and J by 6 bases, and 12 bases separated the two germline ends. CDR1 is MNHNS, CDR2 SASEGT, per germline. CDR3 length equals 14 residues. CDR3 residues: CASSSLGSNSPLHF. CDR3 in DNA: TGTGCCAGCAGCTCGTTGGGGAGTAATTCACCCCTCCACTTT.

This clonotype has only a few counts. The chain employs TRBV5-6 and TRBJ2-3; unclear D gene. In germline, CDR1 is SGHDT, CDR2 YYEEEE. This CDR3 comprises 15 residues. V lost 2 bases to trimming and J lost 1 base, with 11 bases between them. CDR3 sequence (DNA): TGTGCCAGCAGCTTCACCTCAAGGGGCACAGATACGCAGTATTTT. Protein: CASSFTSRGTDTQYF.

This clonotype showed up just a few times. The chain links TRBV6-1 to TRBJ1-2; D may be TRBD1 (5 bases). The CDR3 length is 15 residues. The V gene's germline CDR1 is MNHNS and CDR2 SASEGT. V gave up 5 bases and J gave up 2 bases, with 15 bases separating them. The CDR3 sequence is CASSLPGYSNYGYTF. The CDR3 coding sequence is TGTGCCAGCAGTCTCCCAGGGTATTCGAACTATGGCTACACCTTC.

This clonotype was counted at least ten times. The chain recombines TRBV20-1 with TRBJ1-1; no clear D gene. The CDR3 contains 14 residues. The germline V gene encodes CDR1 DFQATT and CDR2 SNEGSKA (reference sequence). The V gene lost 2 bases and the J gene lost 0 bases, with 10 bases spanning the gap. CDR3 coding DNA: TGCAGTGCTAGACGGGCAGAGTTGAACACTGAAGCTTTCTTT. Encoded protein: CSARRAELNTEAFF.

This clonotype was counted between two and nine times. J is TRBJ2-2 and V is TRBV10-3; D might be TRBD2 (5 bases). This CDR3 has 17 residues. Germline V gene data show CDR1 as ENHRY and CDR2 as SYGVKD. Trimming pared 8 bases from V and 0 bases from J, leaving 19 bases between. The CDR3 DNA reads as TGTGCCATCCGACCAGTAGCGCCCCAATCGAACACCGGGGAGCTGTTTTTT. It encodes CAIRPVAPQSNTGELFF.

This clonotype was observed a few times. The chain employs TRBV5-6 and TRBJ1-1; D possibly corresponds to TRBD1 (6 bases). This CDR3 region has 14 residues. Per the germline V gene, CDR1 is SGHDT and CDR2 is YYEEEE. V was clipped by 4 bases and J by 0 bases, with 10 bases between them. The CDR3 loop is CASSRTALNTEAFF. For the CDR3, the DNA is TGTGCCAGCAGCAGGACAGCCCTGAACACTGAAGCTTTCTTT.

The chain employs TRBV12-3 or TRBV12-4 and TRBJ1-1, with TRBD1 matching over 8 bases. Trimming took 7 bases from V and 5 from J; bases not matched to a gene: 15. The CDR3 has 16 amino acids. The CDR3 spells CASTSPFRGRGTEAFF. In nucleotides, the CDR3 is TGTGCCAGCACTTCCCCCTTCAGGGGGCGCGGAACTGAAGCTTTCTTT.

This rearrangement joins TRBV4-2 to TRBJ1-3; D might be TRBD1 (5 bases). Germline loops: CDR1 LGHNA, CDR2 YNFKEQ. Between the trimmed V and J ends, which lost 4 bases and 0 bases, there was a span of 13 bases. The CDR3 loop spans 16 amino acids. The CDR3 sequence is CASSRETANSGNTIYF. The CDR3 DNA reads TGTGCCAGCAGCCGGGAGACAGCAAACTCTGGAAACACCATATATTTT.

This sequence joins TRBV20-1 and TRBJ2-7, with 7 bases lining up with TRBD1. CDR3 length: 13 residues. Trimming removed 2 bases from V and 3 bases from J; junction bases left unmatched: 4. Germline-derived CDR1 and CDR2 are DFQATT and SNEGSKA (reference sequence). The CDR3: CSARRTGDYEQYF. CDR3 in DNA: TGCAGTGCTAGACGTACAGGGGACTACGAGCAGTACTTC.

This clonotype was observed a handful of times. The chain couples TRBV28 to TRBJ1-5; 8 bases map to TRBD1. The CDR3 contains 14 residues. Germline V gene sequence: CDR1 MDHEN, CDR2 SYDVKM. With V trimmed by 11 bases and J by 7 bases, 13 bases remained unmatched. The CDR3 region has the DNA TGTGCCTGCACCCGGACAGGGTGGGGACAGCCCCAGCATTTT. It specifies CACTRTGWGQPQHF.

Written as DNA, the CDR3 is TGTGCCAGCAGTGACCCCCACAATGAGCAGTTCTTC. Residues: CASSDPHNEQFF. The chain has TRBV6-2 or TRBV6-3 and TRBJ2-1; D unclear. The CDR3 covers 12 residues. CDR1 MNHEY and CDR2 SVGEGT come from the germline V gene. Between the trimmed V and J ends, which lost 5 bases and 5 bases, there was a span of 7 bases.

This clonotype appeared many times. The chain is built from TRBV12-3 or TRBV12-4 and TRBJ2-3; D is possibly TRBD2 (5 bases). There are 14 residues in the CDR3. Trimming stripped 3 bases from V and 0 bases from J, with 7 bases between. The CDR3 here is CASSLGVSTDTQYF. The DNA of the CDR3 is TGTGCCAGCAGTTTGGGAGTGAGCACAGATACGCAGTATTTT.

The rearrangement uses TRBV6-1 and TRBJ2-5, with 7 bases that match TRBD2. The germline V gene has CDR1 MNHNS and CDR2 SASEGT. After removal of 5 bases from V and 0 bases from J, the junction contained 9 bases not matched to a gene. CDR3 length: 16 amino acids. The DNA of the CDR3 is TGTGCCAGCAGTCCGGGCTGGGGAGGGTACCAAGAGACCCAGTACTTC. It translates to CASSPGWGGYQETQYF.

In its sample, this clonotype was seen once. The chain carries TRBV10-2 and TRBJ2-1; D uncertain. This CDR3 has 13 residues. Per the germline V gene, CDR1 is WSHSY and CDR2 is SAAADI. Trimming pared 7 bases from V and 3 bases from J, leaving 10 bases between. This chain's CDR3 is CASTDGVYNEQFF. Here the CDR3 DNA reads TGCGCCAGCACCGACGGAGTCTACAATGAGCAGTTCTTC.

The V and J genes are TRBV20-1 and TRBJ1-5, with a possible D match to TRBD1 (5 bases). This CDR3 contains 15 residues. Looked up from germline, CDR1 is DFQATT and CDR2 is SNEGSKA (reference sequence). V was pared by 6 bases and J by 1 base, with 16 bases between. CDR3 protein: CSAHGLGPSNQPQHF. The CDR3 region has the DNA TGCAGTGCCCACGGCCTGGGACCAAGCAATCAGCCCCAGCATTTT.

This clonotype came up a few times. The V and J genes are TRBV30 and TRBJ2-5; 7 nucleotides line up with TRBD1. Germline loops: CDR1 GTSNPN, CDR2 SVGIG (reference sequence). The CDR3 has 13 amino acids. V shed 0 bases and J 5 bases; nucleotides not matched to a gene: 3. The CDR3 protein is CAWSVIGGETQYF. In nucleotides, the CDR3 is TGTGCCTGGAGTGTCATAGGGGGCGAGACCCAGTACTTC. Full variable domain (outside the CDR3, taken from reference TRBV30 and TRBJ2-5): SQTIHQWPATLVQPVGSPLSLECTVEGTSNPNLYWYRQAAGRGLQLLFYSVGIGQISSEVPQNLSASRPQDRQFILSSKKLLLSDSGFYLCAWSVIGGETQYFGPGTRLLVL.

The chain joins TRBV7-2 to TRBJ2-1; D is perhaps TRBD1 (6 bases). CDR1 is SGHTA and CDR2 is FQGNSA in the germline V gene. Trimming took 1 base from V and 16 from J, leaving 14 bases between them. The CDR3 extends over 12 amino acids. CDR3 sequence reads: CASSLVPGTPFF. The CDR3 DNA follows: TGTGCCAGCAGCTTAGTCCCAGGGACACCCTTCTTC.

The J gene is TRBJ1-1, the V gene TRBV29-1; tentative D call: TRBD1 (6 bases). The CDR3 has 13 residues. The V gene's germline CDR1 is SQVTM and CDR2 ANQGSEA. V gave up 8 bases and J gave up 2 bases, with 15 bases separating them. CDR3 DNA sequence: TGCAGCACGACGGGACAACAAAACACTGAAGCTTTCTTT. Translating gives CSTTGQQNTEAFF.

The chain carries TRBV28 and TRBJ2-5, with 12 bases identical to TRBD2. CDR1 is MDHEN, CDR2 SYDVKM, per germline. J gave up 2 bases and V 3 bases, and 16 bases lay outside the gene matches. CDR3 length: 20 amino acids. This chain's CDR3 is CASSFRVGTSGPAGQETQYF. The CDR3, as DNA: TGTGCCAGCAGTTTTAGGGTGGGGACTAGCGGGCCGGCGGGGCAAGAGACCCAGTACTTC.

The chain joins TRBV20-1 to TRBJ2-7; TRBD2 agrees at 16 bases. V lost 6 bases, J lost 2 bases, and 7 bases stayed unmatched. Germline V gene sequence: CDR1 DFQATT, CDR2 SNEGSKA (reference sequence). The CDR3 spans 16 residues. This CDR3 reads CSAQGLAGGPAYEQYF. As DNA, the CDR3 is TGCAGTGCCCAGGGACTAGCGGGAGGGCCAGCCTACGAGCAGTACTTC.

The chain is built from TRBV6-2 or TRBV6-3 and TRBJ2-7, with D perhaps TRBD2 (8 bases). The germline gives CDR1 MNHEY, CDR2 SVGEGT. V was trimmed by 7 bases and J by 2 bases, leaving 18 bases between them. The CDR3 covers 15 residues. In DNA, the CDR3 is TGTGCCAGCATCAGAGAGCGGGGGACAGCCTACGAGCAGTACTTC. This sequence encodes CASIRERGTAYEQYF.

This clonotype was seen a handful of times. The J gene is TRBJ2-5, the V gene TRBV19; D is possibly TRBD1 (5 bases). Germline V lookup: CDR1 LNHDA, CDR2 SQIVND (reference sequence). CDR3 size: 13 residues. V was cut by 10 bases and J by 4 bases, with 16 bases left in between. CDR3 coding DNA: TGTGCCACCCTGGGGCCAGGACGAGAGACCCAGTACTTC. Its protein is CATLGPGRETQYF.

The rearrangement joins TRBV9 to TRBJ2-3, with TRBD2 as a possible D gene (6 bases). This CDR3 is built from 14 residues. CDR1 and CDR2 (germline): SGDLS, YYNGEE. V dropped 6 bases and J dropped 3 bases, with 14 bases sitting between them. The DNA of the CDR3 is TGTGCCAGCAACTTGGGACTCCCTACAGATACGCAGTATTTT. This encodes CASNLGLPTDTQYF.

The rearrangement uses TRBV4-3 and TRBJ2-7; D not resolved. Trimming stripped 1 base from V and 2 bases from J, with 9 bases between. Germline CDR1 reads LGHNA; CDR2 reads YSLEER. CDR3 length equals 14 residues. Here the CDR3 DNA reads TGCGCCAGCAGCCAAGTACTCTCCCCCTACGAGCAGTACTTC. Amino acids: CASSQVLSPYEQYF.

J is TRBJ2-1 and V is TRBV5-8; D is possibly TRBD1 (6 bases). CDR1 and CDR2 from the germline V gene are SGHTS and YDEGEE. V gave up 9 bases and J gave up 5 bases, with 15 bases separating them. The CDR3 spans 13 residues. The CDR3 DNA reads as TGTGCCATCGGCCCTGGACAGCACAATGAGCAGTTCTTC. This sequence encodes CAIGPGQHNEQFF.

The rearrangement joins TRBV6-2 or TRBV6-3 to TRBJ2-5, with 7 bases aligning to TRBD1. V lost 0 bases to trimming and J lost 5 bases; unmatched junction nucleotides: 6. The V gene's germline CDR1 is MNHEY and CDR2 SVGEGT. The CDR3 covers 15 residues. CDR3 DNA: TGTGCCAGCAGTTACTCAGGGGGCGGGTCGGAGACCCAGTACTTC. Its translation: CASSYSGGGSETQYF.

The chain has TRBV10-3 and TRBJ2-3; 10 bases fit TRBD2. CDR1 and CDR2 from the germline V gene are ENHRY and SYGVKD. This CDR3 has 17 residues. Germline trimming cut 2 bases from V and 4 bases from J; bases unmatched to any gene: 9. CDR3 coding DNA: TGTGCCATCAGTGAGGGGCTGGCAGCGGGAGGGTCAGATACGCAGTATTTT. This encodes CAISEGLAAGGSDTQYF.

This chain connects TRBV12-3 or TRBV12-4 to TRBJ1-2, with D maybe TRBD1 (5 bases). The CDR3 is 14 residues long. V was cut by 7 bases and J by 1 base, with 13 bases left in between. The DNA for the CDR3 is TGTGCCAGCACCCAGGGACGGTTTAACTATGGCTACACCTTC. The encoded protein is CASTQGRFNYGYTF.